This T cell receptor beta chain originates from a study of cytomegalovirus exposure and HLA in healthy donors. The study's findings and limits: A list of roughly 180 TCR beta chains associated with cytomegalovirus was given. It was in a later analysis that TCR association rates were seen to vary by HLA locus, highest for DRB1 and lowest for HLA-C. Segments of the TCR beta V type were, in most cases, productive about 87% or about 30% of the time in an earlier analysis.

Between the trimmed V and J ends, which lost 3 bases and 8 bases, there was a span of 16 bases. Per the germline V gene, CDR1 is LNHNV and CDR2 is YYDKDF (reference sequence). This CDR3 is built from 15 residues. The PCR was carried out with 60 Vbeta primers and 13 Jbeta primers. Measured with immunoSEQ multiplex PCR; TCRdb has only the in-frame clones, and not every one. The table shows more than 90,000 clones, with about 86% occurring only once. A note on this clone: Antigen: not known.

This rearrangement joins TRBV15 to TRBJ2-2, with D perhaps matching TRBD2 (6 bases). The receptor was derived from a woman in her 70s in good health and CMV-seropositive. Input material: PBMCs. This chain's CDR3 is CATSRRTEGTGELFF. The CDR3, as DNA: TGTGCCACCAGCAGGAGAACGGAGGGAACTGGGGAGCTGTTTTTT.